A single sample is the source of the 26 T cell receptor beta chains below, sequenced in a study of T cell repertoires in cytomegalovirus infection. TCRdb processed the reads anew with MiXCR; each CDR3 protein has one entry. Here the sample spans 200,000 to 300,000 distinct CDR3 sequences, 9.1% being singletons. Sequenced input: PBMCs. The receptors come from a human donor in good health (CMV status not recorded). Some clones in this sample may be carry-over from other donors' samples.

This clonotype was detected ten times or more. CDR3 amino acids: CASSLPGGTTNYEQYF. The CDR3 nucleotides are TGTGCCAGCAGCCTCCCTGGCGGCACAACGAACTACGAGCAGTACTTC. This chain uses TRBV7-6 with TRBJ2-7; D ambiguous. The CDR3 is 16 residues long. V was clipped by 5 bases and J by 3 bases, with 20 bases between them. CDR1 and CDR2 from the germline V gene are SGHVS and FNYEAQ.

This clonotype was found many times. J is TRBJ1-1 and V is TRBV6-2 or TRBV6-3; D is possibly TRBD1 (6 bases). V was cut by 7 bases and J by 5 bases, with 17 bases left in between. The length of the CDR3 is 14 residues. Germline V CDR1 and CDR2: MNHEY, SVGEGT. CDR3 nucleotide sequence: TGTGCCAGCATTCTACAGGGAGGTCGGACTGAAGCTTTCTTT. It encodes CASILQGGRTEAFF.

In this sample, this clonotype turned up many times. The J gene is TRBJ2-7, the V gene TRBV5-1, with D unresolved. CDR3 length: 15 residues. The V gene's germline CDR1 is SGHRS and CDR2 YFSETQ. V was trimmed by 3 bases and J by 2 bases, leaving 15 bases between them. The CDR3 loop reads CASSSTVSRPYEQYF. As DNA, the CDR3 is TGCGCCAGCAGCTCGACGGTTTCTAGGCCCTACGAGCAGTACTTC.

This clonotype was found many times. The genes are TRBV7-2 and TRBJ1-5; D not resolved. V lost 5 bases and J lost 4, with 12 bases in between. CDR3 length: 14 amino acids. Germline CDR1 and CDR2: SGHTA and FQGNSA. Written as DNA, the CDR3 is TGTGCCAGCAGCGGATTTTTCAGTAATCAGCCCCAGCATTTT. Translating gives CASSGFFSNQPQHF.

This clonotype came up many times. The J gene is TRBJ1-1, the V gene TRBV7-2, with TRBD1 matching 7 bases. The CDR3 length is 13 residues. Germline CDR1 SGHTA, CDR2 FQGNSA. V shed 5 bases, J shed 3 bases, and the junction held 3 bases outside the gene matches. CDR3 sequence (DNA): TGTGCCAGCAGCCGGGACAGCTACACTGAAGCTTTCTTT. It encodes CASSRDSYTEAFF.

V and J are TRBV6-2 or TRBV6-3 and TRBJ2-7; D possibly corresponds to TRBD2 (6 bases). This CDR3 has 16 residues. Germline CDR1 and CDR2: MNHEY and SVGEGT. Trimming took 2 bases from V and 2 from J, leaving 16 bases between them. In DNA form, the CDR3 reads TGTGCCAGCAGTTACGTACCGGGACTCTCCCCCTACGAGCAGTACTTC. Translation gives CASSYVPGLSPYEQYF.

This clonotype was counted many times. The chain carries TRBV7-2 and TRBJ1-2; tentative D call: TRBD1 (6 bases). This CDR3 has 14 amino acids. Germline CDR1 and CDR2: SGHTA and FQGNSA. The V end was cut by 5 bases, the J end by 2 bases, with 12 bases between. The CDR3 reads CASSPDTGNYGYTF. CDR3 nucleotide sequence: TGTGCCAGCAGCCCCGACACAGGGAACTATGGCTACACCTTC.

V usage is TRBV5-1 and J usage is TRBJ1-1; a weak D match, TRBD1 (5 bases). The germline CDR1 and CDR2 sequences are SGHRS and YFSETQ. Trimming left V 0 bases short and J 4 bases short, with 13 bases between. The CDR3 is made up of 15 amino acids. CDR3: CASSLVSQGGTEAFF. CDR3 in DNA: TGCGCCAGCAGCTTGGTCTCGCAGGGAGGCACTGAAGCTTTCTTT.

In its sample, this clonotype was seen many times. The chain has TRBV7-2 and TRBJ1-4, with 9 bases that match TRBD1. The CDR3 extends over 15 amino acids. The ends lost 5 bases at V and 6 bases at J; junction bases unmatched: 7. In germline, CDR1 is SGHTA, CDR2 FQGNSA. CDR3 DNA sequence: TGTGCCAGCAGCAACAGGGGGCGGGAGGATGAAAAACTGTTTTTT. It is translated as CASSNRGREDEKLFF.

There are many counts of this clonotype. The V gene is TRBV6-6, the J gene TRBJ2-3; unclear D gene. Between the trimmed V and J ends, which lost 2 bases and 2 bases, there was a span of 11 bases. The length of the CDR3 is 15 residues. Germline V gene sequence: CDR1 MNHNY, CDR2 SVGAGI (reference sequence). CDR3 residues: CASSYGETLTDTQYF. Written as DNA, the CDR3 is TGTGCCAGCAGTTACGGGGAAACACTCACAGATACGCAGTATTTT.

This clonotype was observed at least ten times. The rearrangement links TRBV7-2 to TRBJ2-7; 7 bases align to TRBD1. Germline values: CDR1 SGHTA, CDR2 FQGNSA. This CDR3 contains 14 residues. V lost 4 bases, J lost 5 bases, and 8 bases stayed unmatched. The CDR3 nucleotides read TGTGCCAGCAGCTCACGGGACAGACTAAACGAGCAGTACTTC. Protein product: CASSSRDRLNEQYF. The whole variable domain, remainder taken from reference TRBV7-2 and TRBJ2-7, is GAGVSQSPSNKVTEKGKDVELRCDPISGHTALYWYRQSLGQGLEFLIYFQGNSAPDKSGLPSDRFSAERTGGSVSTLTIQRTQQEDSAVYLCASSSRDRLNEQYFGPGTRLTVT.

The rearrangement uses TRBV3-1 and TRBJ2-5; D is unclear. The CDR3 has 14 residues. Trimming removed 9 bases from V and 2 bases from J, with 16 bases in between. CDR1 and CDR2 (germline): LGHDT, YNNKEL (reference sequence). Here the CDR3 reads CASTQTQSQETQYF. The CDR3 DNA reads TGTGCCAGTACCCAGACACAGTCTCAAGAGACCCAGTACTTC.

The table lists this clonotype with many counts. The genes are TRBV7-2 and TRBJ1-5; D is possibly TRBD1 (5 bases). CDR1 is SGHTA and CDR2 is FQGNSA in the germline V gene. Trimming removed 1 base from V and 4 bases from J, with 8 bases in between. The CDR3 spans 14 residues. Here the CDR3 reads CASSLVEGNQPQHF. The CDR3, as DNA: TGTGCCAGCAGCTTAGTTGAGGGGAATCAGCCCCAGCATTTT. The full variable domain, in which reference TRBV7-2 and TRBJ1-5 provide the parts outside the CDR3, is GAGVSQSPSNKVTEKGKDVELRCDPISGHTALYWYRQSLGQGLEFLIYFQGNSAPDKSGLPSDRFSAERTGGSVSTLTIQRTQQEDSAVYLCASSLVEGNQPQHFGDGTRLSIL.

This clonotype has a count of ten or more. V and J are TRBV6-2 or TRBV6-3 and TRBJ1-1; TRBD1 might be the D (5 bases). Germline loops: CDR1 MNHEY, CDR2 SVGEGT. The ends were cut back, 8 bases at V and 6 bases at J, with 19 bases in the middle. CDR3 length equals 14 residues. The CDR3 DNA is TGTGCCAGCCTCCATCAGACAGTGGGAGCTGAAGCTTTCTTT. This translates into CASLHQTVGAEAFF.

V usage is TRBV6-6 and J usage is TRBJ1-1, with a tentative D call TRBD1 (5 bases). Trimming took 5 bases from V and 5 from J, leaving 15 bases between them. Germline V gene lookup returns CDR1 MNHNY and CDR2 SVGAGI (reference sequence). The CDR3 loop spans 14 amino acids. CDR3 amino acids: CASSADMRATEAFF. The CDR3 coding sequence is TGTGCCAGCAGTGCGGACATGAGGGCTACTGAAGCTTTCTTT.

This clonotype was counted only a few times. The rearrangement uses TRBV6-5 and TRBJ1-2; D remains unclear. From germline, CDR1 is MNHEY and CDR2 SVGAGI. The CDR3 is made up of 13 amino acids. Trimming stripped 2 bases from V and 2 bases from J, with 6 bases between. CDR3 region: CASSYTENYGYTF. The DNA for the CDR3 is TGTGCCAGCAGTTACACAGAGAACTATGGCTACACCTTC.

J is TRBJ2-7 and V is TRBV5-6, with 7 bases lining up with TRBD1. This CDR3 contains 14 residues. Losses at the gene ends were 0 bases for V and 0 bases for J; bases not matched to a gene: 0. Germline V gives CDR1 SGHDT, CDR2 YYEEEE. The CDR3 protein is CASSLEGASYEQYF. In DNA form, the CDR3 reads TGTGCCAGCAGCTTGGAGGGGGCCTCCTACGAGCAGTACTTC.

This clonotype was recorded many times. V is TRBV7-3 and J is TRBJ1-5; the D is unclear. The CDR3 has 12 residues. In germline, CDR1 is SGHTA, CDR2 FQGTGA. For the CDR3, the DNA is TGTGAAAACCGGAGGCGCAATCAGCCCCAGCATTTT. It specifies CENRRRNQPQHF.

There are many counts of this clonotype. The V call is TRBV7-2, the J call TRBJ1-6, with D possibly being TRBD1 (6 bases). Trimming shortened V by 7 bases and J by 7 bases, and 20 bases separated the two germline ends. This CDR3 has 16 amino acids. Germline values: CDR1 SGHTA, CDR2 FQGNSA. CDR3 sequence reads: CASTPQATGGNSPLHF. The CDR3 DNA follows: TGTGCCAGCACACCTCAAGCGACAGGAGGCAATTCACCCCTCCACTTT.

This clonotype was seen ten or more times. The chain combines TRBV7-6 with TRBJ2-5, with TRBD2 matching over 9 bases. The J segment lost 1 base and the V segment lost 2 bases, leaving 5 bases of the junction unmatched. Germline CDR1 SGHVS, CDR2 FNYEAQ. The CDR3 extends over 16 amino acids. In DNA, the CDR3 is TGTGCCAGCAGCTTACAACTAGCGGGCTTCCAAGAGACCCAGTACTTC. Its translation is CASSLQLAGFQETQYF.

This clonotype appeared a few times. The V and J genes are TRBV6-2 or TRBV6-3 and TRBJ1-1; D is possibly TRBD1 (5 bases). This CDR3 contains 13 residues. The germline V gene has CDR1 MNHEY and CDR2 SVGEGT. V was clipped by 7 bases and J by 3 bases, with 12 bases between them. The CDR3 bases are TGTGCCAGCAACTACAGGATCCACACTGAAGCTTTCTTT. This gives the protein CASNYRIHTEAFF.

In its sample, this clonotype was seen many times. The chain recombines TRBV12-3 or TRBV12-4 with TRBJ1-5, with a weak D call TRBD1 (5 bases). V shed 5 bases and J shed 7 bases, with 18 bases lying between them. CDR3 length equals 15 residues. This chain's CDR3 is CASSEEGSGYQPQHF. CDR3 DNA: TGTGCCAGCAGTGAAGAGGGGTCCGGGTACCAGCCCCAGCATTTT.

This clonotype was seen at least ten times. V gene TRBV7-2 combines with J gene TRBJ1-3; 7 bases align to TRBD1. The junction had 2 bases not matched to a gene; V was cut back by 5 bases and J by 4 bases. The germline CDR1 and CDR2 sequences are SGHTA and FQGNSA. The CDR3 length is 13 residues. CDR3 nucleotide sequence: TGTGCCAGCAGCCAGGGACAGGGAAACACCATATATTTT. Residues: CASSQGQGNTIYF. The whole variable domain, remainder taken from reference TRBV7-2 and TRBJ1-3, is GAGVSQSPSNKVTEKGKDVELRCDPISGHTALYWYRQSLGQGLEFLIYFQGNSAPDKSGLPSDRFSAERTGGSVSTLTIQRTQQEDSAVYLCASSQGQGNTIYFGEGSWLTVV.

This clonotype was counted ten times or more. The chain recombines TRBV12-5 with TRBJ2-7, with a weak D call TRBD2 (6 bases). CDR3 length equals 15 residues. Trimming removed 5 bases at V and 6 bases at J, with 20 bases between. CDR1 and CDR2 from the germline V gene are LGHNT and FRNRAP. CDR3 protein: CASGQTRDGNSEQYF. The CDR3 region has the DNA TGTGCTAGTGGTCAAACGCGGGACGGTAACTCCGAGCAGTACTTC.

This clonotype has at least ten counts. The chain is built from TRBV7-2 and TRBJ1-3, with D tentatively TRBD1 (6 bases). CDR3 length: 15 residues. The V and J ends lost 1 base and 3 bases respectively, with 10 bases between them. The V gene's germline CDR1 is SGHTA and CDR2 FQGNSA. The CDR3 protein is CASSLEGGYGNTIYF. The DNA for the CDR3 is TGTGCCAGCAGCTTAGAAGGGGGGTATGGAAACACCATATATTTT.

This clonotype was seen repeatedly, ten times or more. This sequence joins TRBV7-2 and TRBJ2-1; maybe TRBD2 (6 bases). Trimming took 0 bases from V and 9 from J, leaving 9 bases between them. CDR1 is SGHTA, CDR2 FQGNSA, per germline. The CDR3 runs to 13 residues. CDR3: CASSLAGGSEQFF. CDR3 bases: TGTGCCAGCAGCTTAGCGGGAGGTAGTGAGCAGTTCTTC. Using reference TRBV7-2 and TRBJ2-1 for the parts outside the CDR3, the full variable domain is GAGVSQSPSNKVTEKGKDVELRCDPISGHTALYWYRQSLGQGLEFLIYFQGNSAPDKSGLPSDRFSAERTGGSVSTLTIQRTQQEDSAVYLCASSLAGGSEQFFGPGTRLTVL.